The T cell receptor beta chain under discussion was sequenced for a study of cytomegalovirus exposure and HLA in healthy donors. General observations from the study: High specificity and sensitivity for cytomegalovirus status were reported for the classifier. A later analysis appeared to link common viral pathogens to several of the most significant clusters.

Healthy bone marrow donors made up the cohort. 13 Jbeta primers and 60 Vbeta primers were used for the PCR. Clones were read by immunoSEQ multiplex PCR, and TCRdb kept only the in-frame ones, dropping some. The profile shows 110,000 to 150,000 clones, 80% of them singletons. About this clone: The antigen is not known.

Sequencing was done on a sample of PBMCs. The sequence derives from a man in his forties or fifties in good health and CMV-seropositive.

The CDR3 loop is CASQGQGSTEAFF. CDR3 sequence (DNA): TGTGCCAGCCAAGGACAGGGGTCCACTGAAGCTTTCTTT. The chain combines TRBV9 with TRBJ1-1, with 9 positions matching TRBD1. Germline assignment: CDR1 SGDLS and CDR2 YYNGEE. The CDR3 length is 13 residues. Trimming took 7 bases from V and 4 from J; bases not matched to a gene: 5.